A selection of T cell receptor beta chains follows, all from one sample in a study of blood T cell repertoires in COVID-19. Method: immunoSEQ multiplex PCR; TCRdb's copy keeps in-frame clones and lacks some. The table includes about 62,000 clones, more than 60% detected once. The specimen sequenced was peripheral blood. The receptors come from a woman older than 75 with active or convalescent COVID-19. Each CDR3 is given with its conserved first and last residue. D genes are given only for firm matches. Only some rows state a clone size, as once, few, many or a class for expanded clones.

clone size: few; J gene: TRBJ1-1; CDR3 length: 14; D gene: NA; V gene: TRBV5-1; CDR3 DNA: TGCGCCAGCAGCTCATCGACCGGCGGCACTGAAGCTTTCTTT; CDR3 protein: CASSSSTGGTEAFF
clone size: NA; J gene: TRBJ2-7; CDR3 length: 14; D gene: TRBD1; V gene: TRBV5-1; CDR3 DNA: TGCGCCAGCAGCTGGGGACAGGGTCCCTACGAGCAGTACTTC; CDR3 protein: CASSWGQGPYEQYF
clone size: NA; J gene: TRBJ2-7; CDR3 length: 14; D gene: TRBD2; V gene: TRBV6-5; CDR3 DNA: TGTGCCAGCAAATTAGCGGGGGAATCCTACGAGCAGTACTTC; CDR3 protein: CASKLAGESYEQYF
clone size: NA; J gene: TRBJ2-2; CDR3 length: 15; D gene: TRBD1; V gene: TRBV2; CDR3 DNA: TGTGCCAGCAGGGGGGGGACAGGGACCACCGGGGAGCTGTTTTTT; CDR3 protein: CASRGGTGTTGELFF
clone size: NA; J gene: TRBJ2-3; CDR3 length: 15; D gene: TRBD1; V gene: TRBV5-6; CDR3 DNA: TGTGCCAGCAGCTTCCCGGGACAGGTATCGGATACGCAGTATTTT; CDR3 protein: CASSFPGQVSDTQYF
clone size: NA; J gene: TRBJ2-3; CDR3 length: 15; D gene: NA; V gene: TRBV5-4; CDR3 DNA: TGTGCCAGCAGCTTGGACAGACCTAGCACAGATACGCAGTATTTT; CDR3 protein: CASSLDRPSTDTQYF
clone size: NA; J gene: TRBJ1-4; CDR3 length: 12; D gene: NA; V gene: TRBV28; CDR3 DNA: TGTGCCAGCAGGGGGCCTAATGAAAAACTGTTTTTT; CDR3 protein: CASRGPNEKLFF
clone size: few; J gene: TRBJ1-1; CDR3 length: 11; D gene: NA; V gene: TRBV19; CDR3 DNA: TGTGCCAGTAGTGGCAGGACTGAAGCTTTCTTT; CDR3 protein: CASSGRTEAFF
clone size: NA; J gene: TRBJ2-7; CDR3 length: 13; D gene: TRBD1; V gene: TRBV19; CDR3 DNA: TGTGCCAGTAGTATCGGGACAGTCTACGAGCAGTACTTC; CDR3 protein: CASSIGTVYEQYF
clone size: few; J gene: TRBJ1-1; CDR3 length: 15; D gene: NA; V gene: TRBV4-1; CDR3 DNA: TGCGCCAGCAGCCCCCTCCCCACAGCGAACACTGAAGCTTTCTTT; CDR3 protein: CASSPLPTANTEAFF
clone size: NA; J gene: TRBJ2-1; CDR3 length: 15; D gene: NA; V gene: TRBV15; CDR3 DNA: TGTGCCACCAGCAGAGAACCCGGGGCCTACAATGAGCAGTTCTTC; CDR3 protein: CATSREPGAYNEQFF
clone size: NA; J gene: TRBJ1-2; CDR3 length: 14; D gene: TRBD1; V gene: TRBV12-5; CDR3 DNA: TGTGCTAGTGACCCGACAGGGGGTGTGTATGGCTACACCTTC; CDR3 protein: CASDPTGGVYGYTF
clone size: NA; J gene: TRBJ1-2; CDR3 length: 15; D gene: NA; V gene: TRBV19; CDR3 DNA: TGTGCCAGTAGTATATTCGGACTCGGAGGGTATGGCTACACCTTC; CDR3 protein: CASSIFGLGGYGYTF
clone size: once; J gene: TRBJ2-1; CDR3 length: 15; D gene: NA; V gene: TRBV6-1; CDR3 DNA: TGTGCCAGCAGTGAACCGGGACTTAGGTGGAATGAGCAGTTCTTC; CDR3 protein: CASSEPGLRWNEQFF
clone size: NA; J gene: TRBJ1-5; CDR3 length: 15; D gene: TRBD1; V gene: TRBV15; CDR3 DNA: TGTGCCACCAGCTACGCTACAGGGGGCAATCAGCCCCAGCATTTT; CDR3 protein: CATSYATGGNQPQHF
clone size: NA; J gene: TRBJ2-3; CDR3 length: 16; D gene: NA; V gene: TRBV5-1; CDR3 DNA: TGCGCCAGCAGCCCGAGGGCAGGTAGAAGCACAGATACGCAGTATTTT; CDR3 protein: CASSPRAGRSTDTQYF
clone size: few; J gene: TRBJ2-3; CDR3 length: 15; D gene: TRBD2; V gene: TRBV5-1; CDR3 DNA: TGCGCCAGCAGCTTGGAAGCCAGCGGGGGAGATACGCAGTATTTT; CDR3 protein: CASSLEASGGDTQYF
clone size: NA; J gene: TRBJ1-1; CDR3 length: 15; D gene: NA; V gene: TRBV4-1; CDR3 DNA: TGCGCCAGCAGCCAAGATTGGGGAGGCCAGAATGAAGCTTTCTTT; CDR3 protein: CASSQDWGGQNEAFF
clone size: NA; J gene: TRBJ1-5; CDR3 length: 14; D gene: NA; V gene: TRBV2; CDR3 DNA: TGTGCCAGCAGTCTCGACAGGCTCGATCAGCCCCAGCATTTT; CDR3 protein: CASSLDRLDQPQHF
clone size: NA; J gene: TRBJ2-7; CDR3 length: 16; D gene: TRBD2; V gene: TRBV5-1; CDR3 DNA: TGCGCCAGCAGCTTGGGGCCAGAGCGGGGGAGCTACGAGCAGTACTTC; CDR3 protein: CASSLGPERGSYEQYF
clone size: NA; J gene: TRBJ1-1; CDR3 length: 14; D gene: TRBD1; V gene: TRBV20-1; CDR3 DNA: TGCAGTGCTAGTGGGGACAGGGAGGGGGTTGAAGCTTTCTTT; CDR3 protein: CSASGDREGVEAFF
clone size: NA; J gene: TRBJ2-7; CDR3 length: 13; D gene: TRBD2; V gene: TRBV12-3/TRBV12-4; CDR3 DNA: TGTGCCAGCAGGGCTAGCGGGCACTACGAGCAGTACTTC; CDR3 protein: CASRASGHYEQYF
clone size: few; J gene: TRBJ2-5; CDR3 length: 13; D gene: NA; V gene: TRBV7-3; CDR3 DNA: TGTGCCAGCAGCTTTGACAGCCAAGAGACCCAGTACTTC; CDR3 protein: CASSFDSQETQYF
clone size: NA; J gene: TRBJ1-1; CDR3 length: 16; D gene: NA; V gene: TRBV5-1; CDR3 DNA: TGCGCCAGCAGACCCCGCGTTTCGGCGGCGAACACTGAAGCTTTCTTT; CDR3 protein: CASRPRVSAANTEAFF
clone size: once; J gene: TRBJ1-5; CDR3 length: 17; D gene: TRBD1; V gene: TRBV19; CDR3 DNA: TGTGCCAGCCGACAGGGGGCGGCGGGGGAGGACAATCAGCCCCAGCATTTT; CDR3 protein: CASRQGAAGEDNQPQHF
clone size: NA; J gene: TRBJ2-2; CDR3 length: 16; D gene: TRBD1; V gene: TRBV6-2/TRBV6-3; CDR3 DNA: TGTGCCAGCAGTAGGGACAGGGTTTCGTACACCGGGGAGCTGTTTTTT; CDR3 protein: CASSRDRVSYTGELFF
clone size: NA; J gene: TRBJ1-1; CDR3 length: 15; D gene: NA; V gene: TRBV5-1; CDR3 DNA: TGCGCCAGCAGCACGGACAATTGGTGGCCCCAAGAAGCTTTCTTT; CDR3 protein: CASSTDNWWPQEAFF
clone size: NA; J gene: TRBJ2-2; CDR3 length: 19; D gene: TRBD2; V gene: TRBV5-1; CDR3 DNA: TGCGCCAGCAGCTTGGCCGTGGTAGCGGGGTTCTCGAACACCGGGGAGCTGTTTTTT; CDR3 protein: CASSLAVVAGFSNTGELFF
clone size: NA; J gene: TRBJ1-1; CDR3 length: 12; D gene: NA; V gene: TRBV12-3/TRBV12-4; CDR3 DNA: TGTGCCAGCAGTATCACCGCGGGACGGGGTTTCTTT; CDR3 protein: CASSITAGRGFF
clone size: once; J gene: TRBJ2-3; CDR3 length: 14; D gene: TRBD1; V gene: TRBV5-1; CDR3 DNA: TGCGCCAGCAGCAACGGACAGGGGGGAGATACGCAGTATTTT; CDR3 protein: CASSNGQGGDTQYF
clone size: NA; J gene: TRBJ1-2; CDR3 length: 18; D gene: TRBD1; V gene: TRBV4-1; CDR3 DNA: TGCGCCAGCAGCCCTCGTTCCCCGGGGACAGGGGCATTCTATGGCTACACCTTC; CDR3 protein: CASSPRSPGTGAFYGYTF
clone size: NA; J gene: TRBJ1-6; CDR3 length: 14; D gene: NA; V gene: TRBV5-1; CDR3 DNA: TGCGCCAGCAGCGAGGATCCCAGGGATTCACCCCTCCACTTT; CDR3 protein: CASSEDPRDSPLHF
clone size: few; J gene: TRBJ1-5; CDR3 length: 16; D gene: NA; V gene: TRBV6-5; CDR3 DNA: TGTGCCAGCAGTTACTCGGAGGGTATGAGCAATCAGCCCCAGCATTTT; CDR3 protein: CASSYSEGMSNQPQHF
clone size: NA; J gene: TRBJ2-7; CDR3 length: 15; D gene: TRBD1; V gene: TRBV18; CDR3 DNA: TGTGCCAGCTCACCGGGGACAGGGGGCGCCTACGAGCAGTACTTC; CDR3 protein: CASSPGTGGAYEQYF
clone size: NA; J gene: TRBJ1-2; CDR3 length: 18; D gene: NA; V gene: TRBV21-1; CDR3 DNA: TGTGCCAGCAGCTCCCGAGGGCCCTACAGGGATGGGGACTATGGCTACACCTTC; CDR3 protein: CASSSRGPYRDGDYGYTF
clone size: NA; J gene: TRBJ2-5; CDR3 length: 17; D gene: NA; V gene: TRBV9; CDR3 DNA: TGTGCCAGCAGCGTAGGTTTGGCCGGAGGGGACGGAGAGACCCAGTACTTC; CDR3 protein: CASSVGLAGGDGETQYF
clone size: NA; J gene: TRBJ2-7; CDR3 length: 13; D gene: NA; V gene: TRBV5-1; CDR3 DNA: TGCGCCAGCAGCGCGGACAACTCCTACGAGCAGTACTTC; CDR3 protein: CASSADNSYEQYF
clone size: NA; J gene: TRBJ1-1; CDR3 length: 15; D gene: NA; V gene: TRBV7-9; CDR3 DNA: TGTGCCAGCAGGGTTAGCGGCACAGGGAACACTGAAGCTTTCTTT; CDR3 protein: CASRVSGTGNTEAFF
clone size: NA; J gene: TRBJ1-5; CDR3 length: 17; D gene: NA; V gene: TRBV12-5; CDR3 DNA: TGTGCTAGTGGTTTGGTACGGCAGGTGGGCCAGAATCAGCCCCAGCATTTT; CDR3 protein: CASGLVRQVGQNQPQHF
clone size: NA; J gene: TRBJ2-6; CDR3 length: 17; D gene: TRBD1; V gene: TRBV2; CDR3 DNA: TGTGCCAGCAGGACGGGACAGGGGGTTTCTGGGGCCAACGTCCTGACTTTC; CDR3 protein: CASRTGQGVSGANVLTF
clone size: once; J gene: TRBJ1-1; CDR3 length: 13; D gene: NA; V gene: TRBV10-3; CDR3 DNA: TGTGCCATCAGGGGACACCTTAACACTGAAGCTTTCTTT; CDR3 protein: CAIRGHLNTEAFF
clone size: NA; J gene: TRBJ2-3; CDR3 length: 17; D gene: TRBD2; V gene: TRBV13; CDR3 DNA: TGTGCCAGCTCACCGACCCGAAGCGGGGGGTATGTAGATACGCAGTATTTT; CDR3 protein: CASSPTRSGGYVDTQYF
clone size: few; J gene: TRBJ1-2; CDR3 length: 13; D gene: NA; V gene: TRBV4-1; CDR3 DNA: TGCGCCAGCAGCCAGTTGACAGAGTATGGCTACACCTTC; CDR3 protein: CASSQLTEYGYTF
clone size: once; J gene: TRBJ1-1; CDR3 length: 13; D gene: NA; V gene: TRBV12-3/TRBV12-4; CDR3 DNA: TGTGCCAGCAGTTTGGCCTTGAACACTGAAGCTTTCTTT; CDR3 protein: CASSLALNTEAFF
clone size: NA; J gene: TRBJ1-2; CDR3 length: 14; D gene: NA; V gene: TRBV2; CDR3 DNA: TGTGCCAGCATACGGTTCGACAGCAACTATGGCTACACCTTC; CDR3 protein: CASIRFDSNYGYTF
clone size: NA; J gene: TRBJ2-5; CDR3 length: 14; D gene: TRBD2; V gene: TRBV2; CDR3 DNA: TGTGCCAGCAATTTGTGGCGGGGGGAAGAGACCCAGTACTTC; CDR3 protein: CASNLWRGEETQYF
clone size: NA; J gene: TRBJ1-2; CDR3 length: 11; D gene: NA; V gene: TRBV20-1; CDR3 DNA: TGCAGTGCTACCCGCGATTATGGCTACACCTTC; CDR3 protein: CSATRDYGYTF
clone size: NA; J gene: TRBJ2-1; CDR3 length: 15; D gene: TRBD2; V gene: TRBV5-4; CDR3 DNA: TGTGCCAGCAGCTTGGCCGAGCGGGGGGGCAGGGAGCAGTTCTTC; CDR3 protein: CASSLAERGGREQFF
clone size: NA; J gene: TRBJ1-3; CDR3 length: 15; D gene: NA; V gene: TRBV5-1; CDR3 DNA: TGCGCCAGCAGCTTGACATATAGCACTGGAAACACCATATATTTT; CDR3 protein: CASSLTYSTGNTIYF
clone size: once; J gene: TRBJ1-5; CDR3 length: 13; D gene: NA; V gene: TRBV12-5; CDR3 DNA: TGTGCCACGGGACTGGGAAGTATTCAGCCCCAGCATTTT; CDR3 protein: CATGLGSIQPQHF
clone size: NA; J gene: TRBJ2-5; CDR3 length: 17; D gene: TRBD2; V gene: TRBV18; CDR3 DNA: TGTGCCAGCTCACCAGGATCTGTAGCGGGGGGGCAAGAGACCCAGTACTTC; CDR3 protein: CASSPGSVAGGQETQYF
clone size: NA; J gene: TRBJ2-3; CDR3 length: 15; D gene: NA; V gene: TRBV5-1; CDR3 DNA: TGCGCCAGCAGCTTGAATCCTTCTAGCACAGATACGCAGTATTTT; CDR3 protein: CASSLNPSSTDTQYF
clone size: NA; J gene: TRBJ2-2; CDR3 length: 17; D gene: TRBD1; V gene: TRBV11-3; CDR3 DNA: TGTGCCAGCAGCTTAGGCAGGGACAGCACGAACACCGGGGAGCTGTTTTTT; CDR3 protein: CASSLGRDSTNTGELFF
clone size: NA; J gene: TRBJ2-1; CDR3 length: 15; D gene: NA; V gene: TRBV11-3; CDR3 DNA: TGTGCCAGCAGCTTAGGTGGACTCCCCGGCAATGAGCAGTTCTTC; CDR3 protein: CASSLGGLPGNEQFF
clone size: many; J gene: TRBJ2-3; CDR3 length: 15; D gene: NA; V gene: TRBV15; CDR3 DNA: TGTGCCACCAGCAGAAAGACAGGTTACACAGATACGCAGTATTTT; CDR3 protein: CATSRKTGYTDTQYF